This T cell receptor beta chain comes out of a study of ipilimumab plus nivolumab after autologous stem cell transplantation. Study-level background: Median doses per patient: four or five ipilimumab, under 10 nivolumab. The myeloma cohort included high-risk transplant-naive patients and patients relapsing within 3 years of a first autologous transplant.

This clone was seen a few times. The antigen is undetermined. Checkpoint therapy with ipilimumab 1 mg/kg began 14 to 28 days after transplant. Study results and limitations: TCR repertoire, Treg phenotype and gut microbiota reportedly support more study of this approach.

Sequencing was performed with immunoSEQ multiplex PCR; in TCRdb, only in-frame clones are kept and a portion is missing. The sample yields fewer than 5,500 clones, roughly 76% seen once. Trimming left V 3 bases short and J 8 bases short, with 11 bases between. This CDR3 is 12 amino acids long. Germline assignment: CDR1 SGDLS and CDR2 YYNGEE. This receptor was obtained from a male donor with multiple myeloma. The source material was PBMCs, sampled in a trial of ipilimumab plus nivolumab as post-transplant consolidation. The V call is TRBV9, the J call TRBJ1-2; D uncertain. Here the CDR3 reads CASSALQWGYTF. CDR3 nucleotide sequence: TGTGCCAGCAGCGCCCTACAGTGGGGCTACACCTTC.